This T cell receptor (beta chain) was profiled in a study of cytomegalovirus exposure and HLA in healthy donors. Study-wide points: Researchers reported in a later analysis that a missense DCLRE1C variant was tied to TCR beta V- and J-gene trimming.

Concerning this clone itself: Its antigen is not identified.

From germline, CDR1 is MNHEY and CDR2 SVGAGI. J lost 1 base, V lost 1 base, and 4 bases had no gene match. The CDR3 is made up of 16 amino acids. Primers: 60 Vbeta forward and 13 Jbeta reverse. Here immunoSEQ multiplex PCR was the method, and the copy in TCRdb shows in-frame clones only, minus some. The data hold about 180,000 clones, with approximately 80% observed a single time. The receptor was isolated from a girl under 18 in good health and CMV-seropositive. This chain connects TRBV6-5 to TRBJ2-7; 10 nucleotides line up with TRBD1. The specimen sequenced was PBMCs. The CDR3 coding sequence is TGTGCCAGCAGTTACTTCCGGGACAGGGGTTCCTACGAGCAGTACTTC. The encoded protein is CASSYFRDRGSYEQYF.